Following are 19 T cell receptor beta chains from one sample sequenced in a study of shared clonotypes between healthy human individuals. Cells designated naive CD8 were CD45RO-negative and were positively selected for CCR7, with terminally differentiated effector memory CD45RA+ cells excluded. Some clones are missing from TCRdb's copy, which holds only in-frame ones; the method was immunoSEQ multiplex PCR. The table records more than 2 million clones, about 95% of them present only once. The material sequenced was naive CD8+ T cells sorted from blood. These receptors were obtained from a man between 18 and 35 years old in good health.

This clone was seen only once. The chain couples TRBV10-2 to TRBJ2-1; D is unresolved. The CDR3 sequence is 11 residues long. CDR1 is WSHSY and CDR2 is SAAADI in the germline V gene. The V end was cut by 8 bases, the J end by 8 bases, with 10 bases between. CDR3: CASSSDYEQFF. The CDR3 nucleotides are TGCGCCAGCTCATCTGACTATGAGCAGTTCTTC.

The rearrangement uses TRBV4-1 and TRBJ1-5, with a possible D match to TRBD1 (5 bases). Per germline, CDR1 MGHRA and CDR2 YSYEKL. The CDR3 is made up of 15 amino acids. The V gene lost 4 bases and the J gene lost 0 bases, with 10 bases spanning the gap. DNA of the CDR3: TGCGCCAGCAGCCCCCTGGGGGTTAGCAATCAGCCCCAGCATTTT. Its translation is CASSPLGVSNQPQHF.

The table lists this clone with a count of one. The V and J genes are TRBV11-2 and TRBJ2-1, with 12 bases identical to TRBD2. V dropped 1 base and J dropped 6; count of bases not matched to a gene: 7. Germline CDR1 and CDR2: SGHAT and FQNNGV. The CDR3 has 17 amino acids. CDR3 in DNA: TGTGCCAGCAGCTTAGGGCTAGCGGGAGGGCCCGTCAATGAGCAGTTCTTC. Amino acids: CASSLGLAGGPVNEQFF.

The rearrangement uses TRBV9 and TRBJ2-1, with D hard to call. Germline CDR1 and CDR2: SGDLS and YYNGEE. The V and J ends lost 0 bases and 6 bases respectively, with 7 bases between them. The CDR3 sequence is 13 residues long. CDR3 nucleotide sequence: TGTGCCAGCAGCGTAGATCAGCGCAATGAGCAGTTCTTC. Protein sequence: CASSVDQRNEQFF. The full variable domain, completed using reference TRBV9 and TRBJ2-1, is DSGVTQTPKHLITATGQRVTLRCSPRSGDLSVYWYQQSLDQGLQFLIQYYNGEERAKGNILERFSAQQFPDLHSELNLSSLELGDSALYFCASSVDQRNEQFFGPGTRLTVL.

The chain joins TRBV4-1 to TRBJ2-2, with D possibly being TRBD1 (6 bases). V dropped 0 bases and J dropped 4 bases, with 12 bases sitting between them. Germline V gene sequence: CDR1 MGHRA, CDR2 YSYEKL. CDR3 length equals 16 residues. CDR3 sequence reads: CASSQEAGAGTGELFF. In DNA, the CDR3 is TGCGCCAGCAGCCAAGAGGCAGGGGCCGGCACCGGGGAGCTGTTTTTT.

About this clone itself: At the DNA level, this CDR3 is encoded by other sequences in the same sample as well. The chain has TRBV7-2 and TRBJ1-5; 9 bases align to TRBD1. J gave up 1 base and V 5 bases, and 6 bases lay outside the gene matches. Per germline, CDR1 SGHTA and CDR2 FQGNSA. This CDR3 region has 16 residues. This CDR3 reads CASSPRDRVSNQPQHF. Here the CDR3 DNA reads TGTGCCAGCAGCCCCCGGGACAGGGTGAGCAATCAGCCCCAGCATTTT.

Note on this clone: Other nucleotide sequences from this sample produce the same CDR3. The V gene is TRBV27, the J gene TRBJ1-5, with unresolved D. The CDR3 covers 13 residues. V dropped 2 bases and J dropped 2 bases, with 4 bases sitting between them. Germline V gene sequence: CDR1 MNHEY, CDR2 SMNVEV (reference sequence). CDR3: CASSLQGNQPQHF. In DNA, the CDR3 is TGTGCCAGCAGTTTACAGGGCAATCAGCCCCAGCATTTT.

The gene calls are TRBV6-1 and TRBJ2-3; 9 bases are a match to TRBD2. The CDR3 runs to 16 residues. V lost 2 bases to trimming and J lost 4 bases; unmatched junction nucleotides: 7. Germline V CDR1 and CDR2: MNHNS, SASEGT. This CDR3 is CASSELGLASADTQYF. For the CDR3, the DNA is TGTGCCAGCAGTGAATTGGGACTAGCATCCGCAGATACGCAGTATTTT.

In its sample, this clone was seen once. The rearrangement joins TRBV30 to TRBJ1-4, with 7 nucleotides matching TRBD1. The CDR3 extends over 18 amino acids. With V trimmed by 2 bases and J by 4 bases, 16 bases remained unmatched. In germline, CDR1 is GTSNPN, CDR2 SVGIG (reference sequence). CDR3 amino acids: CAWSPIPPQDRDNEKLFF. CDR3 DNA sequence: TGTGCCTGGAGTCCCATTCCCCCCCAAGACAGGGATAATGAAAAACTGTTTTTT.

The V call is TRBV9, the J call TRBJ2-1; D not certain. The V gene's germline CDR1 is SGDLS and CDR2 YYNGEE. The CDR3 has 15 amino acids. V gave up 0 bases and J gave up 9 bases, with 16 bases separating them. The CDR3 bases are TGTGCCAGCAGCGTAGGAGCAGAACCTCTGGGTGAGCAGTTCTTC. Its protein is CASSVGAEPLGEQFF.

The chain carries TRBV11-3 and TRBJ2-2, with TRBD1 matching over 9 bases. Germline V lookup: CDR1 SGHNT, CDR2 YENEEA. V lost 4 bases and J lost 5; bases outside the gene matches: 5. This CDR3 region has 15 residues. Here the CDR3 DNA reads TGTGCCAGCAGCTCTCGACAGGGGGTAACCGGGGAGCTGTTTTTT. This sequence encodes CASSSRQGVTGELFF.

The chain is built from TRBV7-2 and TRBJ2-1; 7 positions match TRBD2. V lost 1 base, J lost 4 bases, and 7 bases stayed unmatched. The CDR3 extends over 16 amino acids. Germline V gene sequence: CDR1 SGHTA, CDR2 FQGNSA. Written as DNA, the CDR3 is TGTGCCAGCAGCTTAGGGTTAGACGGGAGGTACAATGAGCAGTTCTTC. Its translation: CASSLGLDGRYNEQFF. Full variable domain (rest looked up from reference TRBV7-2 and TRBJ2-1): GAGVSQSPSNKVTEKGKDVELRCDPISGHTALYWYRQSLGQGLEFLIYFQGNSAPDKSGLPSDRFSAERTGGSVSTLTIQRTQQEDSAVYLCASSLGLDGRYNEQFFGPGTRLTVL.

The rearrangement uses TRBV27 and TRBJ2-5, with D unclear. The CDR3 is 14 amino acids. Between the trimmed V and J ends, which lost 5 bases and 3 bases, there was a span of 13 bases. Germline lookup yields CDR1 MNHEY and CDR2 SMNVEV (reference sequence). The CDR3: CASSPIDTKETQYF. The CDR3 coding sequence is TGTGCCAGCAGTCCGATAGACACCAAAGAGACCCAGTACTTC.

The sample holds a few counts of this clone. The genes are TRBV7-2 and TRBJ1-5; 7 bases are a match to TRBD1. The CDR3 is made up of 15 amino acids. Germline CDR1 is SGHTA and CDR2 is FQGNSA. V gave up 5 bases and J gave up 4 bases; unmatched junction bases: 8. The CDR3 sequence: CASSPDRAPNQPQHF. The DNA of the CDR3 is TGTGCCAGCAGCCCAGACAGGGCACCTAATCAGCCCCAGCATTTT.

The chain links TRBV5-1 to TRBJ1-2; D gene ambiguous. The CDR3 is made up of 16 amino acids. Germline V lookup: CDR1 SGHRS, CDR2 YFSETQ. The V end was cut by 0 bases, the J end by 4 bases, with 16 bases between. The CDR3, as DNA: TGCGCCAGCAGCTTGGAGGACGGGCCGCCAGGCTATGGCTACACCTTC. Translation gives CASSLEDGPPGYGYTF. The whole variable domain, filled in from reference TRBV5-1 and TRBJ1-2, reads KAGVTQTPRYLIKTRGQQVTLSCSPISGHRSVSWYQQTPGQGLQFLFEYFSETQRNKGNFPGRFSGRQFSNSRSEMNVSTLELGDSALYLCASSLEDGPPGYGYTFGSGTRLTVV.

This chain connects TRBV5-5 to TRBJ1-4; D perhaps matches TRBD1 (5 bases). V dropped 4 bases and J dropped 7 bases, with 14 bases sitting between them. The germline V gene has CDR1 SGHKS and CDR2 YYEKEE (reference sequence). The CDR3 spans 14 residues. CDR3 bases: TGTGCCAGCAGCCAGGGCTCCAATGGTGAAAAACTGTTTTTT. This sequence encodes CASSQGSNGEKLFF. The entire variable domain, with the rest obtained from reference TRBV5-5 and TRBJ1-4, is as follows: DAGVTQSPTHLIKTRGQQVTLRCSPISGHKSVSWYQQVLGQGPQFIFQYYEKEERGRGNFPDRFSARQFPNYSSELNVNALLLGDSALYLCASSQGSNGEKLFFGSGTQLSVL.

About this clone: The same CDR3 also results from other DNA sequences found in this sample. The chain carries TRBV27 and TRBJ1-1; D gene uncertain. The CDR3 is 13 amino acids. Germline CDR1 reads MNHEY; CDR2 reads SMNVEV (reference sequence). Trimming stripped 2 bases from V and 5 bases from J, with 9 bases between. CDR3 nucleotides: TGTGCCAGCAGTTTACTCGGCGGGACTGAAGCTTTCTTT. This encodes CASSLLGGTEAFF.

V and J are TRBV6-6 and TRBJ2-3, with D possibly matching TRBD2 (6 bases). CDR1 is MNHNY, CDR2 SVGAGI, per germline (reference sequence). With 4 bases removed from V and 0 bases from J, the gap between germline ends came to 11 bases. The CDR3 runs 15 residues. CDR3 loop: CASSLDGGSTDTQYF. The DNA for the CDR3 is TGTGCCAGCAGTTTGGACGGGGGAAGCACAGATACGCAGTATTTT.

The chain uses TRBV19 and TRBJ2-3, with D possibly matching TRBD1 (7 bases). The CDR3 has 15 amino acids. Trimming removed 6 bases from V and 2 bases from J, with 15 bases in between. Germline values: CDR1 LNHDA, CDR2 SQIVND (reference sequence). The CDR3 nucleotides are TGTGCCAGTAGGGGGCGGGACAGACTCACAGATACGCAGTATTTT. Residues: CASRGRDRLTDTQYF.